One and the same sample provided the 30 T cell receptor beta chains below, sequenced in a study of CD8+ T cells in alopecia areata. CD4, CD8alpha, NKG2D, NKG2ACE and other markers guided sorting of pooled cutaneous lymph node cells. In each case, RNA was isolated and then reverse transcribed into cDNA as the sequencing template. Clones were read by immunoSEQ multiplex PCR, and TCRdb kept only the in-frame ones, dropping some. Sampling found 270,000 or so clones, none seen once. The material sequenced was CD4+ T cells sorted from a lymph node. All receptors derive from a C3H/HeJ mouse with alopecia areata. This strain's MHC haplotype is H2-k.

This clone was counted between two and nine times. Gene names follow the mouse nomenclature. The read halts 3 residues ahead of the CDR3 end, with the missing end drawn from the germline J gene. The gene calls are TRBV13-1 and TRBJ1-6; 8 nucleotides align to TRBD1. TRBJ1-6 is treated as an ORF (open reading frame) with a function not yet certain. The CDR3 has 15 amino acids. Germline lookup yields CDR1 NSHNY and CDR2 SYGAGN. After removal of 5 bases from V and 7 bases from J, the junction contained 8 bases not matched to a gene. Incomplete CDR3 DNA: TGTGCCAGCAGACATCAGGGGGCGCGGAATTCGCCC. It yields the protein CASRHQGARNSP. The whole CDR3 is CASRHQGARNSPLYF.

Comments on this clone: The gene names given are mouse names. The observed sequence ends 4 residues before the CDR3 terminus, with the missing tail filled in from the germline J gene. The gene calls are TRBV13-2 and TRBJ2-2; 8 nucleotides agree with TRBD1. This CDR3 has 14 amino acids. The V gene end was trimmed by 6 bases and the J gene end by 2 bases; junction bases not matched to a gene: 3. Per the germline V gene, CDR1 is NNHNN and CDR2 is SYGAGS (reference sequence). The CDR3 spells CASEHRGNTGQLYF. The DNA read from the CDR3 is TGTGCCAGCGAGCACAGGGGGAACACCGGG.

This clone was seen more than once but under ten times. The genes and germline here are from mouse. Sequencing ends 4 residues short of the CDR3 end; the germline J gene provides the rest. The identical CDR3 is also encoded by other nucleotide sequences in the sample. V gene TRBV13-3 combines with J gene TRBJ2-1; 7 bases line up with TRBD1. The CDR3 extends over 13 amino acids. The V segment lost 3 bases and the J segment 3 bases; nucleotides outside the gene matches: 0. Germline loops: CDR1 NNHDY, CDR2 SYVADS. The sequenced part of the CDR3 DNA is TGTGCCAGCAGTGGACAGGGCTATGCT. It specifies CASSGQGYA. In full, the CDR3 is CASSGQGYAEQFF.

Remarks on this clone: The genes are named according to mouse. The read stops 4 residues short of the end of the CDR3; the missing end is completed from the germline J gene. Other DNA sequences within the sample encode an identical CDR3. The rearrangement uses TRBV13-3 and TRBJ2-5; 10 nucleotides line up with TRBD1. The length of the CDR3 is 14 residues. The V gene's germline CDR1 is NNHDY and CDR2 SYVADS. V lost 4 bases to trimming and J lost 2 bases; unmatched junction nucleotides: 1. CDR3: CASSRDRGQDTQYF. Partial CDR3 DNA: TGTGCCAGCAGTCGGGACAGGGGCCAAGAC.

Note on this clone: Genes and germline are mouse. Read coverage stops 4 residues before the CDR3 terminus; the germline J gene supplies the remainder. This chain connects TRBV1 to TRBJ2-7, with D tentatively TRBD1 (6 bases). The V gene lost 0 bases and the J gene lost 0 bases, with 9 bases spanning the gap. Looked up from germline, CDR1 is NSQYPW and CDR2 is LRSPGD (reference sequence). The CDR3 is 15 residues long. The CDR3: CTCSADPGASYEQYF. CDR3 bases read: TGCACCTGCAGTGCAGATCCAGGGGCCTCCTAT.

This clone has a handful of counts. The genes and germline here are from mouse. The read terminates 4 residues ahead of where the CDR3 ends, so the germline J gene completes it. The chain couples TRBV1 to TRBJ2-1, with D possibly matching TRBD1 (6 bases). Per germline, CDR1 NSQYPW and CDR2 LRSPGD (reference sequence). Trimming pared 0 bases from V and 3 bases from J, leaving 9 bases between. This CDR3 contains 15 residues. The CDR3 region is CTCSAEGDTYAEQFF. The covered CDR3 bases are TGCACCTGCAGTGCAGAGGGGGACACCTATGCT.

This clone was seen a few times. The gene names given are mouse names. Read coverage stops 4 residues before the CDR3 terminus; the germline J gene supplies the remainder. This rearrangement joins TRBV31 to TRBJ2-5; TRBD1 matches at 9 bases. Germline V gene sequence: CDR1 GKSSPN, CDR2 SITVG. This CDR3 spans 14 amino acids. CDR3 sequence: CAWSQGQGGDTQYF. Incomplete CDR3 DNA: TGTGCCTGGAGTCAGGGACAGGGTGGGGAC.

In regard to this clone: Gene names and germline match the mouse. The CDR3 end falls 4 residues outside the read, so it is completed with the germline J gene. Other DNA sequences in the sample encode the same CDR3. V is TRBV1 and J is TRBJ2-5; 10 bases match TRBD2. Germline CDR1 and CDR2: NSQYPW and LRSPGD (reference sequence). The CDR3 extends over 15 amino acids. After removal of 3 bases from V and 1 base from J, the junction contained 1 base not matched to a gene. The CDR3 loop reads CTCSATGGDQDTQYF. Partial CDR3 DNA: TGCACCTGCAGTGCTACTGGGGGGGACCAAGAC.

This clone showed up just a few times. Mouse germline and gene names are used. The read finishes 4 residues shy of the CDR3 end, and the germline J gene is used to complete it. The chain is built from TRBV16 and TRBJ1-1; TRBD1 might be the D (5 bases). CDR1 and CDR2 (germline): SGHSA, FRNQAP. The CDR3 is 11 residues long. The sequenced CDR3 bases are TGTGTCTGGGGGGAAGGGACA. It yields the protein CVWGEGT. The CDR3 in its entirety is CVWGEGTEVFF.

For this clone: Mouse gene names apply. The CDR3 is cut off 3 residues early in the read; its end comes from the germline J gene. The chain recombines TRBV13-3 with TRBJ1-6; no clear D. TRBJ1-6 is placed among ORFs of uncertain function. The CDR3 is 12 residues long. Trimming stripped 2 bases from V and 8 bases from J, with 5 bases between. Germline CDR1 reads NNHDY; CDR2 reads SYVADS. Incomplete CDR3 DNA: TGTGCCAGCAGTGAACTATATTCGCCC. Its protein is CASSELYSP. The whole CDR3 region reads CASSELYSPLYF.

Comments on this clone: Germline and genes here are mouse. Sequencing ends 4 residues short of the CDR3 end; the germline J gene provides the rest. The chain joins TRBV19 to TRBJ2-1, with TRBD1 matching over 8 bases. V lost 2 bases to trimming and J lost 0 bases; unmatched junction nucleotides: 4. The germline CDR1 and CDR2 sequences are FNHDT and SITEND (reference sequence). The CDR3 covers 16 residues. The CDR3 bases that were read are TGTGCCAGCAGTATTTGGGACAGGTTTAACTATGCT. It codes for CASSIWDRFNYA. Given in full, the CDR3 is CASSIWDRFNYAEQFF. Full variable domain (outside the CDR3, taken from reference TRBV19 and TRBJ2-1): GGIITQTPKFLIGQEGQKLTLKCQQNFNHDTMYWYRQDSGKGLRLIYYSITENDLQKGDLSEGYDASREKKSSFSLTVTSAQKNEMAVFLCASSIWDRFNYAEQFFGPGTRLTVL.

A few counts support this clone. Each gene name is a mouse one. The DNA ends 4 residues before the CDR3 does, and the rest of the CDR3 is filled in from the germline J gene. The chain uses TRBV1 and TRBJ1-1; D is uncertain. Germline lookup yields CDR1 NSQYPW and CDR2 LRSPGD (reference sequence). The CDR3 has 11 residues. The DNA read from the CDR3 is TGCACCTGCAGCCCAGGAACA. Translated: CTCSPGT. From start to end, the CDR3 is CTCSPGTEVFF.

This clone was seen at least ten times. Any gene name here is a mouse gene name. The read ends 4 residues before the CDR3 terminus; that terminus is restored from the germline J gene. The sample contains more than one DNA sequence encoding this CDR3. This chain links TRBV17 with TRBJ2-1; D is possibly TRBD2 (6 bases). Deletions cut 3 bases from V and 3 bases from J, with 9 bases between. CDR1 is MNHDT, CDR2 YYDKIL, per germline. CDR3 length: 14 residues. The CDR3 loop reads CASSSLGSYAEQFF. The CDR3 bases that were read are TGTGCTAGCAGTAGCCTGGGGAGCTATGCT. The full variable domain, in which reference TRBV17 and TRBJ2-1 provide the parts outside the CDR3, is DTTVKQNPRYKLARVGKPVNLICSQTMNHDTMYWYQKKPNQAPKLLLFYYDKILNREADTFEKFQSSRPNNSFCSLYIGSAGLEYSAMYLCASSSLGSYAEQFFGPGTRLTVL.

Turning to this clone: Gene labels here are mouse ones. Sequencing ends 4 residues short of the CDR3 end; the germline J gene provides the rest. V gene TRBV13-3 combines with J gene TRBJ2-5; 10 bases line up with TRBD2. CDR1 and CDR2 (germline): NNHDY, SYVADS. This CDR3 is 15 amino acids long. The CDR3 sequence is CASSDAGGARDTQYF. The covered CDR3 bases are TGTGCCAGCAGTGATGCTGGGGGGGCCCGGGAC.

Of note for this clone: The genes and germline here are from mouse. The sequence runs out 4 residues before the end of the CDR3; the remainder is reconstructed from the germline J gene. The V gene is TRBV19, the J gene TRBJ2-2; 8 bases align to TRBD2. The CDR3 is 14 amino acids. In germline, CDR1 is FNHDT, CDR2 SITEND (reference sequence). V lost 3 bases to trimming and J lost 3 bases; unmatched junction nucleotides: 1. The covered CDR3 bases are TGTGCCAGCAGTAACTGGGGGCACACCGGG. Translation: CASSNWGHTG. The CDR3 in its entirety is CASSNWGHTGQLYF. The full variable domain, rest sourced from reference TRBV19 and TRBJ2-2, is GGIITQTPKFLIGQEGQKLTLKCQQNFNHDTMYWYRQDSGKGLRLIYYSITENDLQKGDLSEGYDASREKKSSFSLTVTSAQKNEMAVFLCASSNWGHTGQLYFGEGSKLTVL.

This clone was seen a few times. All gene names here are mouse names. The read stops 3 residues short of the end of the CDR3; the missing end is completed from the germline J gene. The J gene is TRBJ1-6, the V gene TRBV13-1; D is possibly TRBD1 (6 bases). TRBJ1-6 qualifies as an ORF whose function is uncertain. CDR3 length: 15 residues. Trimming took off 1 base at V and 7 bases at J, with 12 bases between the two ends. CDR1 is NSHNY, CDR2 SYGAGN, per germline. The DNA read from the CDR3 is TGTGCCAGCAGTGATCTGGGGGCGTGGAATTCGCCC. Protein product: CASSDLGAWNSP. The whole CDR3 sequence is CASSDLGAWNSPLYF.

This clone was detected a few times. Mouse gene names apply. The read falls 4 residues short of the CDR3 end, and the missing part is taken from the germline J gene. This chain links TRBV13-1 with TRBJ2-5; 9 bases map to TRBD2. The CDR3 has 15 residues. J gave up 3 bases and V 3 bases, and 5 bases lay outside the gene matches. Germline V gene data show CDR1 as NSHNY and CDR2 as SYGAGN. Partial CDR3 DNA: TGTGCCAGCAGTGTGGGGGGGCGCGGGCAAGAC. Translation gives CASSVGGRGQD. The CDR3, in full, reads CASSVGGRGQDTQYF.

Regarding this clone: Gene and germline names: mouse. The CDR3 goes on 4 residues after the read ends, and that part is filled in from the germline J gene. This chain links TRBV14 with TRBJ2-1; D might be TRBD2 (6 bases). This CDR3 region has 14 residues. The V and J ends lost 2 bases and 1 base respectively, with 7 bases between them. The germline V gene has CDR1 SGHDT and CDR2 FRDEAV. CDR3 DNA (partial): TGTGCCAGCAGTTTAGGACTGAACTATGCT. Translating it yields CASSLGLNYA. The whole CDR3 reads CASSLGLNYAEQFF.

This clone has a handful of counts. Gene names refer to mouse genes. The read ends 4 residues shy of where the CDR3 ends; the end is completed using the germline J gene. The chain employs TRBV13-1 and TRBJ2-2; D may be TRBD2 (8 bases). Germline CDR1 and CDR2: NSHNY and SYGAGN. V shed 0 bases and J shed 3 bases, with 15 bases lying between them. There are 17 residues in the CDR3. The CDR3 DNA, read in part, is TGTGCCAGCAGTGATGCAGGGGGGGGCGCCGACACCGGG. Its translation: CASSDAGGGADTG. The whole CDR3 is CASSDAGGGADTGQLYF.

About this clone: Genes and germline are mouse. The read ends 4 residues before the CDR3 terminus; that terminus is restored from the germline J gene. J is TRBJ2-1 and V is TRBV14, with D possibly matching TRBD1 (6 bases). Per the germline V gene, CDR1 is SGHDT and CDR2 is FRDEAV. Between the trimmed V and J ends, which lost 6 bases and 1 base, there was a span of 8 bases. This CDR3 contains 13 residues. The CDR3 sequence is CASKTGNYAEQFF. CDR3 DNA, as far as it was read: TGTGCCAGCAAGACAGGCAACTATGCT.

Comments on this clone: Genes and germline come from the mouse. From the germline J gene comes the end of the CDR3, since the read stops 4 residues before it. The sample carries other DNA sequences with the same CDR3. The chain has TRBV19 and TRBJ1-1, with 7 nucleotides matching TRBD1. Germline V gives CDR1 FNHDT, CDR2 SITEND (reference sequence). CDR3 length: 12 amino acids. This CDR3 reads CASSIGDREVFF. The sequenced CDR3 bases are TGTGCCAGCAGTATTGGGGACAGA.

In this sample, this clone turned up many times. The gene names here belong to mouse. The read ends 4 residues early relative to the CDR3; the germline J gene fills the gap. The identical CDR3 is also encoded by other nucleotide sequences in the sample. V usage is TRBV13-3 and J usage is TRBJ1-2; perhaps TRBD1 as D (6 bases). CDR1 and CDR2 (germline): NNHDY, SYVADS. V lost 3 bases, J lost 0 bases, and 6 bases lay in between. CDR3 length: 13 residues. The CDR3 sequence: CASSGQANSDYTF. The CDR3 bases that were read are TGTGCCAGCAGTGGACAGGCAAACTCC.

This clone was seen more than once but under ten times. Gene names follow the mouse nomenclature. The read falls 4 residues short of the CDR3 end, and the missing part is taken from the germline J gene. The chain has TRBV13-3 and TRBJ2-1, with 8 bases that match TRBD1. Germline V gives CDR1 NNHDY, CDR2 SYVADS. This CDR3 region has 13 residues. The J segment lost 5 bases and the V segment lost 6 bases, leaving 4 bases of the junction unmatched. CDR3 in amino acids: CASNDRGDAEQFF. CDR3 DNA (partial): TGTGCCAGCAATGACAGGGGTGATGCT.

This clone was counted a few times. Gene names are the mouse ones. Read data end 4 residues before the CDR3 end; the end is taken from the germline J gene. The chain recombines TRBV13-1 with TRBJ2-7; tentative D call: TRBD1 (5 bases). The germline CDR1 and CDR2 sequences are NSHNY and SYGAGN. The CDR3 consists of 14 residues. The CDR3 loop reads CASAPDMKGYEQYF. CDR3 DNA, as far as it was read: TGTGCCAGCGCCCCGGACATGAAAGGGTAT.

In the case of this clone: Mouse gene names apply. The observed sequence ends 4 residues before the CDR3 terminus, with the missing tail filled in from the germline J gene. Other DNA sequences in this specimen translate into the identical CDR3. This chain joins TRBV13-1 and TRBJ1-1; D might be TRBD1 (5 bases). The V end was cut by 5 bases, the J end by 0 bases, with 11 bases between. Germline-derived CDR1 and CDR2 are NSHNY and SYGAGN. The CDR3 spans 14 residues. The sequenced CDR3 bases are TGTGCCAGCAGAAAAGGACAAGCAAACACA. This encodes CASRKGQANT. The entire CDR3 sequence reads CASRKGQANTEVFF.

This clone was seen only a few times. Germline and genes: mouse. The missing CDR3 end, 4 residues past where the read stops, is filled in from the germline J gene. V usage is TRBV13-2 and J usage is TRBJ2-2; D may be TRBD1 (7 bases). The ends were cut back, 3 bases at V and 1 base at J, with 13 bases in the middle. The CDR3 sequence is 16 residues long. Germline V gives CDR1 NNHNN, CDR2 SYGAGS (reference sequence). The CDR3: CASGAPRGENTGQLYF. CDR3 DNA (partial): TGTGCCAGCGGTGCCCCCAGGGGGGAAAACACCGGG.

There are a few counts of this clone. Gene and germline names: mouse. The observed sequence ends 4 residues before the CDR3 terminus, with the missing tail filled in from the germline J gene. This chain uses TRBV13-3 with TRBJ2-2, with D unresolved. The CDR3 length is 13 residues. Trimming removed 0 bases at V and 5 bases at J, with 5 bases between. Germline CDR1 and CDR2: NNHDY and SYVADS. The part of the CDR3 DNA that was read is TGTGCCAGCAGTGATGACAAGACCGGG. It specifies CASSDDKTG. The full CDR3 is CASSDDKTGQLYF.

There are a few counts of this clone. Each gene name is a mouse one. Sequencing ends 4 residues short of the CDR3 end; the germline J gene provides the rest. Other DNA sequences in the sample encode the same CDR3. The rearrangement links TRBV19 to TRBJ2-1; 9 bases line up with TRBD1. Germline CDR1 is FNHDT and CDR2 is SITEND (reference sequence). CDR3 size: 14 residues. The junction had 0 bases not matched to a gene; V was cut back by 2 bases and J by 3 bases. This CDR3 reads CASSMTGGYAEQFF. The DNA read from the CDR3 is TGTGCCAGCAGTATGACAGGGGGCTATGCT.

The table lists this clone with a few counts. Gene labels here are mouse ones. The CDR3 end lies 4 residues beyond the end of the read and is filled in from the germline J gene. The rearrangement uses TRBV13-1 and TRBJ2-3; 12 nucleotides line up with TRBD2. V shed 4 bases, J shed 2 bases, and the junction held 5 bases outside the gene matches. CDR1 is NSHNY, CDR2 SYGAGN, per germline. This CDR3 contains 16 residues. The CDR3 bases that were read are TGTGCCAGCAGTCTGACTGGGGGGGCTTTTGCAGAA. It translates to CASSLTGGAFAE. The whole CDR3 region reads CASSLTGGAFAETLYF.

This clone was seen repeatedly, ten times or more. Mouse names are used for the genes. The read is 4 residues too short to cover the CDR3 end, so that end is filled in from the germline J gene. The sample has other DNA sequences that encode this CDR3 too. The chain links TRBV1 to TRBJ1-2; the match to TRBD1 covers 9 bases. The CDR3 is 15 residues long. V dropped 0 bases and J dropped 2; count of bases not matched to a gene: 1. Looked up from germline, CDR1 is NSQYPW and CDR2 is LRSPGD (reference sequence). CDR3 in amino acids: CTCSADGTGNSDYTF. The sequenced part of the CDR3 DNA is TGCACCTGCAGTGCAGATGGGACAGGGAACTCC.